This T cell receptor (beta chain) was recovered during a study of T cells in narcolepsy. Generated by immunoSEQ multiplex PCR, the TCRdb table keeps only in-frame clones and is missing some. The repertoire has 27,000 or so clones, around three quarters of them found once; the top ten carry 3% to 4%. The CDR3 is made up of 12 amino acids. Germline V gene data show CDR1 as SGHNT and CDR2 as YENEEA. V dropped 5 bases and J dropped 7; count of bases not matched to a gene: 5. This clone was seen once. Specimen: CD45RA- memory CD4+ T cells from PBMCs. The receptor's source is a human donor with narcolepsy. The genes are TRBV11-3 and TRBJ2-7, with TRBD1 matching 7 bases. The CDR3 here is CASSTTGVEQYF. CDR3 nucleotides: TGTGCCAGCAGCACCACAGGGGTAGAGCAGTACTTC.